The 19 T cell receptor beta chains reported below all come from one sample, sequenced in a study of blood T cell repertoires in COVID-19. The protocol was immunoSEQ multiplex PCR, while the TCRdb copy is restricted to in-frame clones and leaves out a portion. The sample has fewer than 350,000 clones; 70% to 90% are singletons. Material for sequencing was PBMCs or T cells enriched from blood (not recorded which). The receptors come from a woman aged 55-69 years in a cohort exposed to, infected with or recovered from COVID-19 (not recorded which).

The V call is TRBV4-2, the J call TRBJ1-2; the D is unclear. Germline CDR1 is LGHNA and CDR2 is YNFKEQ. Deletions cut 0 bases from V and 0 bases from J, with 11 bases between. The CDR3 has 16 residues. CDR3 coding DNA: TGTGCCAGCAGCCAAGAACCCAGGCGAGCTAACTATGGCTACACCTTC. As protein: CASSQEPRRANYGYTF.

The CDR3 region is CASSPAEPYEQYF. The CDR3 bases are TGTGCCAGCAGCCCAGCGGAGCCTTACGAGCAGTACTTC. The rearrangement links TRBV6-5 to TRBJ2-7, with D possibly being TRBD2 (5 bases). Trimming pared 6 bases from V and 4 bases from J, leaving 13 bases between. CDR3 length: 13 amino acids. Germline lookup yields CDR1 MNHEY and CDR2 SVGAGI.

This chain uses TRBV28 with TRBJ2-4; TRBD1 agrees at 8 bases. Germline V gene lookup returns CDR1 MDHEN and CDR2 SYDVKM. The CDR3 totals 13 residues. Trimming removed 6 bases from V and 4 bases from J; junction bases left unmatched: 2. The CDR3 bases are TGTGCCAGCAGAGACAGGGGTAAAAACATTCAGTACTTC. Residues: CASRDRGKNIQYF.

CDR3 sequence reads: CASSYSGSISGNTIYF. DNA for the CDR3: TGTGCCAGCAGTTATAGCGGTAGTATCTCTGGAAACACCATATATTTT. J is TRBJ1-3 and V is TRBV6-5; no clear D. The CDR3 has 16 amino acids. The germline gives CDR1 MNHEY, CDR2 SVGAGI. V was clipped by 3 bases and J by 0 bases, with 12 bases between them.

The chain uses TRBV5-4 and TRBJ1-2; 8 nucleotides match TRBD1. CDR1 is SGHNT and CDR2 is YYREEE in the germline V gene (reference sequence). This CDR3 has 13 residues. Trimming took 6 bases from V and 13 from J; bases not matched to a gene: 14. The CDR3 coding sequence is TGTGCCAGCACCTTCTCCCGGCAGGGGGCTTTCACCTTC. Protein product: CASTFSRQGAFTF.

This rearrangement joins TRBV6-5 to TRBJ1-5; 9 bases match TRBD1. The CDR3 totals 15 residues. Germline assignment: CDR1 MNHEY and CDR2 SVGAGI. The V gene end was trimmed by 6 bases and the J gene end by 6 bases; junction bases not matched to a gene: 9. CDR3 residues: CASSLQGARGQPQHF. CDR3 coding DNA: TGTGCCAGCAGCCTACAGGGGGCGCGGGGTCAGCCCCAGCATTTT.

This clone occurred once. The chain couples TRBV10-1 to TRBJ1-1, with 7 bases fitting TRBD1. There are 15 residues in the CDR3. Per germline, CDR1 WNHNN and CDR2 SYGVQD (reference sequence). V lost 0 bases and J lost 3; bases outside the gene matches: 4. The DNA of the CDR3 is TGCGCCAGCAGTGAGTCAATGCAGGGGGACACTGAAGCTTTCTTT. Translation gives CASSESMQGDTEAFF.

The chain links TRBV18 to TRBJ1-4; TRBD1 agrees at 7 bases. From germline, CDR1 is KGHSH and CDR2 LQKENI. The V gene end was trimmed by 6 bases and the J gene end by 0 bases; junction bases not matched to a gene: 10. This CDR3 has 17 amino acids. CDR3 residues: CASSFDRVPATNEKLFF. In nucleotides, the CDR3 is TGTGCCAGCTCCTTTGACAGGGTCCCTGCAACTAATGAAAAACTGTTTTTT.

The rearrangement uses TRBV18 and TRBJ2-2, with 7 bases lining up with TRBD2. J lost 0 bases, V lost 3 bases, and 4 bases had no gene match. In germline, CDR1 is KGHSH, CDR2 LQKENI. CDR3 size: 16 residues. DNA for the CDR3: TGTGCCAGCTCACCGTCCGCGGGAGCGAACACCGGGGAGCTGTTTTTT. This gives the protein CASSPSAGANTGELFF. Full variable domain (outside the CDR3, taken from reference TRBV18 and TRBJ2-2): NAGVMQNPRHLVRRRGQEARLRCSPMKGHSHVYWYRQLPEEGLKFMVYLQKENIIDESGMPKERFSAEFPKEGPSILRIQQVVRGDSAAYFCASSPSAGANTGELFFGEGSRLTVL.

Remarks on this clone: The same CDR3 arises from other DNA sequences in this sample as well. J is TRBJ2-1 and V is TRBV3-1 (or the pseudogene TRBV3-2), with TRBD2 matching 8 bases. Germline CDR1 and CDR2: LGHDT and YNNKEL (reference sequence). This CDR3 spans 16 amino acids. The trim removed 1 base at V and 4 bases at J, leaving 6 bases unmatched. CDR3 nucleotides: TGTGCCAGCAGCCAAGTTGTGCTAGCGGGTTACAATGAGCAGTTCTTC. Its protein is CASSQVVLAGYNEQFF.

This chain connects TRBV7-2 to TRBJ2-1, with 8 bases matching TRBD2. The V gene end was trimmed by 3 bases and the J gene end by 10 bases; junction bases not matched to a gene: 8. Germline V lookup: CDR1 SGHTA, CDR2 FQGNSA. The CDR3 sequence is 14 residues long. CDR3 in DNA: TGTGCCAGCAGCTTCCCTAGCGCGGGGGGAGAGCAGTTCTTC. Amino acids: CASSFPSAGGEQFF.

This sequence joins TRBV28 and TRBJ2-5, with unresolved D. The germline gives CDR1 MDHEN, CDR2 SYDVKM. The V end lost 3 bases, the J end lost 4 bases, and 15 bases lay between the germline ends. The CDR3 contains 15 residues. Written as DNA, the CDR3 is TGTGCCAGCAGTTTGGGCACCCCACGGCGAGAGACCCAGTACTTC. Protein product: CASSLGTPRRETQYF.

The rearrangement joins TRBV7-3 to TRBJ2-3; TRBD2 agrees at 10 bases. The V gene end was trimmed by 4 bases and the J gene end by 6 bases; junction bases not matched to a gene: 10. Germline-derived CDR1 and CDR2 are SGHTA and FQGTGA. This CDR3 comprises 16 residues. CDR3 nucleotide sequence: TGTGCCAGCAGCTCTACTAGCGGGAAAGGGGGGGATACGCAGTATTTT. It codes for CASSSTSGKGGDTQYF.

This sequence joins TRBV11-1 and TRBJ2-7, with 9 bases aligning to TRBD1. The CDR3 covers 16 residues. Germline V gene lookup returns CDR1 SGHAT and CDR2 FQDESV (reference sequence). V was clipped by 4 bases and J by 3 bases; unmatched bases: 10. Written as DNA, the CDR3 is TGTGCCAGCAGCTCCAAGGGGACAGGGTTTAACTACGAGCAGTACTTC. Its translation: CASSSKGTGFNYEQYF.

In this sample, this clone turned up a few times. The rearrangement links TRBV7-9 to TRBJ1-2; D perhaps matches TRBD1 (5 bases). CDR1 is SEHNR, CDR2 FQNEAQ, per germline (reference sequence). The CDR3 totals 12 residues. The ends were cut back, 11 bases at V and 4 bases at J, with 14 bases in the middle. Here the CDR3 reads CAAGGVSYGYTF. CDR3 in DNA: TGTGCCGCCGGGGGGGTGTCCTATGGCTACACCTTC.

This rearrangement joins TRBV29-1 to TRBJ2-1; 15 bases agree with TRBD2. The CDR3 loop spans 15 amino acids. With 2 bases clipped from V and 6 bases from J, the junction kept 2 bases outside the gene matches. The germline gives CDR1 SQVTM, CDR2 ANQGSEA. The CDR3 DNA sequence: TGCAGCGTTGAAAGGGGACTAGCGGGGGGCAATGAGCAGTTCTTC. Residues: CSVERGLAGGNEQFF.

CDR3 amino acids: CASTREGSYNEQFF. In DNA form, the CDR3 reads TGCGCCAGCACCCGGGAGGGGTCCTACAATGAGCAGTTCTTC. The chain has TRBV5-1 and TRBJ2-1; 8 bases line up with TRBD2. From germline, CDR1 is SGHRS and CDR2 YFSETQ. The junction had 3 bases not matched to a gene; V was cut back by 6 bases and J by 1 base. The CDR3 sequence is 14 residues long. Supplemented by reference TRBV5-1 and TRBJ2-1, the full variable domain reads KAGVTQTPRYLIKTRGQQVTLSCSPISGHRSVSWYQQTPGQGLQFLFEYFSETQRNKGNFPGRFSGRQFSNSRSEMNVSTLELGDSALYLCASTREGSYNEQFFGPGTRLTVL.

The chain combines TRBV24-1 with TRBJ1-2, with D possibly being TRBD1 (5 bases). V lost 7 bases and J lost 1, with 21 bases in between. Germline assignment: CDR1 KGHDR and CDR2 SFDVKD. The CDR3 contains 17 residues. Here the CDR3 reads CATSRTRRFPFNYGYTF. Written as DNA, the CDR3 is TGTGCCACCAGCAGGACAAGGCGGTTCCCCTTTAACTATGGCTACACCTTC.

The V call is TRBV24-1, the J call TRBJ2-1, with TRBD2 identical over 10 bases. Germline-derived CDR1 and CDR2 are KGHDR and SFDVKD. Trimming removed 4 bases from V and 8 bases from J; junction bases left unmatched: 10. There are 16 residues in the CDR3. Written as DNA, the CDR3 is TGTGCCACCAGTGACCCTACTAGCGGGAACGGGGATGAGCAGTTCTTC. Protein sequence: CATSDPTSGNGDEQFF.